This TCR beta chain was sequenced during a study of T cells in women clearing cervical HPV infection. Study-level information: Case blood was drawn a median approximately 150 days after lesion detection. Broader study findings: Each sample's T-cell count was unknown, possibly confounding richness.

immunoSEQ multiplex PCR used an average of roughly 1,300 ng genomic DNA. The table came from immunoSEQ multiplex PCR; TCRdb's copy has only in-frame clones and leaves some out. The table lists about 45,000 clones, with approximately 1.2% in the top ten. All donors had a single incident cervical HPV16 infection, not prevalent. Germline V gene lookup returns CDR1 SGHTA and CDR2 FQGNSA. The CDR3 has 14 residues. The ends were cut back, 6 bases at V and 7 bases at J, with 15 bases in the middle. Points on this clone: Its cognate antigen is unknown. The read gets to within 3 residues of the CDR3 end, and the germline J gene fills in the rest.

This clonotype originated in a woman between 18 and 69 years old with a cervical HPV16 infection that either progressed to CIN3+ or cleared (not recorded which). This sequence joins TRBV7-2 and TRBJ2-2; tentative D call: TRBD1 (6 bases). Material for sequencing was blood buffy coat. The CDR3 loop reads CASSPQGRGGELFF. CDR3 bases read: TGTGCCAGCAGTCCACAGGGTCGGGGCGGGGAG.